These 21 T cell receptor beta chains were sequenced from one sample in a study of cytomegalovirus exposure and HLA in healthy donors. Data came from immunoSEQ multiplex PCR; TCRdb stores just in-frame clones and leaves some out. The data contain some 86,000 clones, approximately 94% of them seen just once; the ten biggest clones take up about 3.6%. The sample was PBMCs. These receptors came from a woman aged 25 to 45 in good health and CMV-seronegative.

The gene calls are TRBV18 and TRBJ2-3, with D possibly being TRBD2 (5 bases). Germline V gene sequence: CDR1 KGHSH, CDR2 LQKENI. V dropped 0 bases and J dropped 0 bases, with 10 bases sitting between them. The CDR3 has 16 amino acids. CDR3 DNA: TGTGCCAGCTCACCACCGAGGGTGGGGAGCACAGATACGCAGTATTTT. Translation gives CASSPPRVGSTDTQYF.

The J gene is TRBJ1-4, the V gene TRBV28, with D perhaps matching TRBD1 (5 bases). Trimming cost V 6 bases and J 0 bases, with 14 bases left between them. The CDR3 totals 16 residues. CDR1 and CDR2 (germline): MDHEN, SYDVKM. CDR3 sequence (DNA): TGTGCCAGCAGGCAGGAAAGGGGTACAACTAATGAAAAACTGTTTTTT. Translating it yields CASRQERGTTNEKLFF.

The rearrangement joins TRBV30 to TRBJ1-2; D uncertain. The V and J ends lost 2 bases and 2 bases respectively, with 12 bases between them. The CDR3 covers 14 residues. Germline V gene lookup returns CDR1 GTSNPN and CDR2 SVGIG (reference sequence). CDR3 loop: CAWSPMSVNYGYTF. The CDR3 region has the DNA TGTGCCTGGAGTCCCATGTCGGTAAACTATGGCTACACCTTC.

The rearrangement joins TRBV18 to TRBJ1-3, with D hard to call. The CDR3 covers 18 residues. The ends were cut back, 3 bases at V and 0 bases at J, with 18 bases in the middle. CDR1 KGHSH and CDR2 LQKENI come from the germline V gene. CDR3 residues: CASSPLPGEQLSGNTIYF. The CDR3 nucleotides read TGTGCCAGCTCACCCTTGCCCGGGGAGCAACTCTCTGGAAACACCATATATTTT. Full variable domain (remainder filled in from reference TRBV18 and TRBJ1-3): NAGVMQNPRHLVRRRGQEARLRCSPMKGHSHVYWYRQLPEEGLKFMVYLQKENIIDESGMPKERFSAEFPKEGPSILRIQQVVRGDSAAYFCASSPLPGEQLSGNTIYFGEGSWLTVV.

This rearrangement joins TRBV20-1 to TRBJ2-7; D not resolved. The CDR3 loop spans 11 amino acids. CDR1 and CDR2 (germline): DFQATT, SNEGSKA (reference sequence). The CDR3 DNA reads TGCAGCGCGCAATTCAGGTACGAGCAGTACTTC. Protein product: CSAQFRYEQYF.

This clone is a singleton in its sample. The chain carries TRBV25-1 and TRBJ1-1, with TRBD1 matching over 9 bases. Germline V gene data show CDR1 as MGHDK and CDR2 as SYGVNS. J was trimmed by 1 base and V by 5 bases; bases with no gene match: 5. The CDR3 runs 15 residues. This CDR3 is CASSSQGAQNTEAFF. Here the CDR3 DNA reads TGTGCCAGCAGTTCACAGGGGGCTCAGAACACTGAAGCTTTCTTT.

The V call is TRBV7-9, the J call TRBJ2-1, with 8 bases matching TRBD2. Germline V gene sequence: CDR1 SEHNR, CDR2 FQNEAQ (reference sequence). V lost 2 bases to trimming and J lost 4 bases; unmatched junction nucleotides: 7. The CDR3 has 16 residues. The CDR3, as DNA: TGTGCCAGCAGCTTATCTATAGCGGGGACATACAATGAGCAGTTCTTC. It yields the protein CASSLSIAGTYNEQFF.

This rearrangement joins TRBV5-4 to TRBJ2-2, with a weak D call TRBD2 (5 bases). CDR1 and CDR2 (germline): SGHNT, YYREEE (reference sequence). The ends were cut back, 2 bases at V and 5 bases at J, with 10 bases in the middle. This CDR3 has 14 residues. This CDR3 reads CASSFPGKTGELFF. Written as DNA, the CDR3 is TGTGCCAGCAGCTTCCCCGGGAAGACCGGGGAGCTGTTTTTT. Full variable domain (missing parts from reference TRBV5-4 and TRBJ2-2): ETGVTQSPTHLIKTRGQQVTLRCSSQSGHNTVSWYQQALGQGPQFIFQYYREEENGRGNFPPRFSGLQFPNYSSELNVNALELDDSALYLCASSFPGKTGELFFGEGSRLTVL.

In DNA form, the CDR3 reads TGCGCCAGCAGCTTACCGGGACTCAAAAGTGGCTACACCTTC. Translation: CASSLPGLKSGYTF. The chain couples TRBV5-1 to TRBJ1-2; the D gene is possibly TRBD1 (5 bases). The CDR3 totals 14 residues. Per the germline V gene, CDR1 is SGHRS and CDR2 is YFSETQ. Between the trimmed V and J ends, which lost 2 bases and 7 bases, there was a span of 15 bases.

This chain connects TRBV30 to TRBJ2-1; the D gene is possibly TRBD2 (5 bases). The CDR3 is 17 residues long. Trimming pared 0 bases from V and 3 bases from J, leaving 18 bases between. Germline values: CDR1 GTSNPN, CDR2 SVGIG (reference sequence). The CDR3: CAWSVRFAGPVYNEQFF. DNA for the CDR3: TGTGCCTGGAGTGTCCGCTTCGCGGGTCCTGTCTACAATGAGCAGTTCTTC.

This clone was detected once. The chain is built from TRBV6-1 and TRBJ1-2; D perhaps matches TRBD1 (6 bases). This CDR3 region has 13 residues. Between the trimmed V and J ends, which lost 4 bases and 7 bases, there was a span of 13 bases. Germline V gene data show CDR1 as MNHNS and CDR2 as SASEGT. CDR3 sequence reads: CASSGQAPVGYTF. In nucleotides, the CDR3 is TGTGCCAGCAGTGGACAGGCACCGGTTGGCTACACCTTC.

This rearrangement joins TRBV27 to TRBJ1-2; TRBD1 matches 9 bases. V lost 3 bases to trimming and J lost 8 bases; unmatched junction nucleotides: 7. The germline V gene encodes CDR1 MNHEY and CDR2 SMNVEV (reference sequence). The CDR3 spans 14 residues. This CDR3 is CASSFRDRVGGYTF. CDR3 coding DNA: TGTGCCAGCAGTTTCCGGGACAGGGTGGGCGGCTACACCTTC.

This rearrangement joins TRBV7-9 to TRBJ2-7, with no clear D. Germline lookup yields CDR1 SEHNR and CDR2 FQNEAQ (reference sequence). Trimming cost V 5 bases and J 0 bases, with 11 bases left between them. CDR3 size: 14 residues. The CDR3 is CASSPSESSYEQYF. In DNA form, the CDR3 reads TGTGCCAGCAGCCCAAGCGAGAGCTCCTACGAGCAGTACTTC.

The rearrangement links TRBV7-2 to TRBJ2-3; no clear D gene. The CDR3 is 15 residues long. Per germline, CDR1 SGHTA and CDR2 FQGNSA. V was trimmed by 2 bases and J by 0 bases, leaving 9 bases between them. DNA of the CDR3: TGTGCCAGCAGCTTATCGGGTAGAAGCACAGATACGCAGTATTTT. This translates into CASSLSGRSTDTQYF.

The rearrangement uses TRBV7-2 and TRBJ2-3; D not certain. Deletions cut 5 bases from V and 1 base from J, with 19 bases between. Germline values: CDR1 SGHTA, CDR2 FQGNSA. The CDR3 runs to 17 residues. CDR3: CASSPHLLGARTDTQYF. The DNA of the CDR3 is TGTGCCAGCAGCCCCCATTTATTGGGCGCCCGCACAGATACGCAGTATTTT.

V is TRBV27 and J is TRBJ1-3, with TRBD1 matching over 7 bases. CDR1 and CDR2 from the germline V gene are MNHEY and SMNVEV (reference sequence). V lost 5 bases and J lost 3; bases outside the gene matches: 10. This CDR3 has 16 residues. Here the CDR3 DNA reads TGTGCCAGCAGTCAACTGACAGGGTTCGGTGGAAACACCATATATTTT. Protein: CASSQLTGFGGNTIYF.

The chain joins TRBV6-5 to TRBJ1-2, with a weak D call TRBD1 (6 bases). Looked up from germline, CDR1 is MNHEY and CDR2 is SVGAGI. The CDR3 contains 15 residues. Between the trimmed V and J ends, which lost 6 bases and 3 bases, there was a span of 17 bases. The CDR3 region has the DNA TGTGCCAGCAGAGAATACCCAGGGGAAGACTATGGCTACACCTTC. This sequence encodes CASREYPGEDYGYTF.

The CDR3 region is CASSLDWVGRVGGYTF. CDR3 bases: TGTGCCAGCAGCTTAGATTGGGTTGGCAGGGTTGGTGGCTACACCTTC. This chain links TRBV11-2 with TRBJ1-2, with a tentative D call TRBD1 (5 bases). Germline values: CDR1 SGHAT, CDR2 FQNNGV. The germline V and J ends were trimmed by 0 bases and 7 bases, with 18 bases remaining between them. CDR3 length: 16 residues.

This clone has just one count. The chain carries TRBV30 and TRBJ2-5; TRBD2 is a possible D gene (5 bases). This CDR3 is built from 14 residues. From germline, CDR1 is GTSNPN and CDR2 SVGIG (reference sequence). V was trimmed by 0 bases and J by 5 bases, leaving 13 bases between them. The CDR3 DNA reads TGTGCCTGGAGTGTACGAGGAGGTTGGGAGACCCAGTACTTC. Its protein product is CAWSVRGGWETQYF. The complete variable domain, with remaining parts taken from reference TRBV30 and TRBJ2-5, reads SQTIHQWPATLVQPVGSPLSLECTVEGTSNPNLYWYRQAAGRGLQLLFYSVGIGQISSEVPQNLSASRPQDRQFILSSKKLLLSDSGFYLCAWSVRGGWETQYFGPGTRLLVL.

In nucleotides, the CDR3 is TGCGCCAGCAGCCAAGATCCAGATTCTAACTATGGCTACACCTTC. Its protein product is CASSQDPDSNYGYTF. The chain is built from TRBV4-1 and TRBJ1-2; D ambiguous. The CDR3 has 15 residues. Trimming took 0 bases from V and 0 from J, leaving 8 bases between them. Germline V gives CDR1 MGHRA, CDR2 YSYEKL.

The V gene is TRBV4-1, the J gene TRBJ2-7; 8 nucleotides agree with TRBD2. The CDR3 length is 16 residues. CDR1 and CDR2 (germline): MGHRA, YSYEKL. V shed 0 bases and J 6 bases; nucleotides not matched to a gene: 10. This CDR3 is CASSQDRRGGGIEQYF. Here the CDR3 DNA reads TGCGCCAGCAGCCAAGATCGACGGGGGGGCGGGATCGAGCAGTACTTC.